This T cell receptor beta chain comes out of a study of cytomegalovirus exposure and HLA in healthy donors. For the study at large: The study placed approximately 81% of its approximately 400 genotyped donors in the Caucasian-associated ancestry cluster. Study observations and caveats: Reports state that TCR beta sequences accurately predicted most subjects' HLA-A and HLA-B alleles.

With regard to this clone: As yet, its antigen is unknown.

The CDR3 has 16 amino acids. The J segment lost 7 bases and the V segment lost 2 bases, leaving 8 bases of the junction unmatched. Germline values: CDR1 SGHRS, CDR2 YFSETQ. 13 Jbeta primers and 60 Vbeta primers were used for the PCR. Method: immunoSEQ multiplex PCR; TCRdb's copy keeps in-frame clones and lacks some. The profile shows some 140,000 clones, 70% to 85% of them singletons. Sequencing was carried out using PBMCs. This clonotype was sampled from a woman aged 45 to 65 in good health and CMV-seropositive. The V call is TRBV5-1, the J call TRBJ2-1; 11 bases match TRBD2. In DNA, the CDR3 is TGCGCCAGCAGCTTTACTAGCGGGGGCGCGGGGAATGAGCAGTTCTTC. Translating gives CASSFTSGGAGNEQFF. Full variable domain (missing parts from reference TRBV5-1 and TRBJ2-1): KAGVTQTPRYLIKTRGQQVTLSCSPISGHRSVSWYQQTPGQGLQFLFEYFSETQRNKGNFPGRFSGRQFSNSRSEMNVSTLELGDSALYLCASSFTSGGAGNEQFFGPGTRLTVL.